This TCR beta chain was identified during a study of blood T cell repertoires in COVID-19. Study in general: Acute-phase and convalescent COVID-19 samples originated in the United States, Italy and Spain. In each case, the material was cDNA or gDNA derived from T cells, B-cell-depleted T cells, or PBMCs.

As processed by the authors: Researchers report that nucleated cell counts were estimated from reference gene primer amplification. Clones were sequenced by immunoSEQ multiplex PCR, and TCRdb holds only the in-frame ones, with some missing. That table supplies the V and J calls and clone size; D and trimming were determined from the DNA. The sample holds about 210,000 clones, about 90% seen once. This CDR3 has 13 residues. Germline V CDR1 and CDR2: SEHNR, FQNEAQ (reference sequence). Trimming removed 4 bases from V and 1 base from J, with 6 bases in between. This sequence was found in a young woman who had recovered from COVID-19. The specimen sequenced was PBMCs or T cells enriched from blood (not recorded which). This chain links TRBV7-9 with TRBJ2-3; D ambiguous. CDR3 nucleotide sequence: TGTGCCAGCAGCTCCGCGGGCACAGATACGCAGTATTTT. It specifies CASSSAGTDTQYF.